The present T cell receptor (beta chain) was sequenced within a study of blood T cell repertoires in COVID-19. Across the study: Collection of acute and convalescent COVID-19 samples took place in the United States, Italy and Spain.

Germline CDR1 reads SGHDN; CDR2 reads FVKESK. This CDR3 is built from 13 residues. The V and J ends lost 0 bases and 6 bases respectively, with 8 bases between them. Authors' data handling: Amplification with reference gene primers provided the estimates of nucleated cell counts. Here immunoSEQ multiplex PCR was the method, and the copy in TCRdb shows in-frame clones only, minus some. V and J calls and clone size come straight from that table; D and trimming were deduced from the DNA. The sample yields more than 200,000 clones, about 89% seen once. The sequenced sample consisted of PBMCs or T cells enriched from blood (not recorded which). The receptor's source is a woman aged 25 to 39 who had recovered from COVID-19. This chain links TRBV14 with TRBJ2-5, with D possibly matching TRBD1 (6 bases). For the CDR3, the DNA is TGTGCCAGCAGCCAAGACAGGGGAAAGACCCAGTACTTC. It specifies CASSQDRGKTQYF. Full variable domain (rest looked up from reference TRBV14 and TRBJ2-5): EAGVTQFPSHSVIEKGQTVTLRCDPISGHDNLYWYRRVMGKEIKFLLHFVKESKQDESGMPNNRFLAERTGGTYSTLKVQPAELEDSGVYFCASSQDRGKTQYFGPGTRLLVL.